The sequence of this T cell receptor beta chain was determined in a study of blood T cell repertoires in COVID-19. Overall study: Samples taken during acute and convalescent COVID-19 were collected in the United States, Italy and Spain. PBMCs, B-cell-depleted T cells, or T cells were the source of the cDNA or gDNA that made up the material.

V lost 3 bases, J lost 5 bases, and 14 bases lay in between. CDR3 length equals 14 residues. From germline, CDR1 is MNHEY and CDR2 SVGEGT. As originally analysed: Estimated nucleated cell counts came from reference gene primer amplification. This table comes from immunoSEQ multiplex PCR, and its TCRdb copy is limited to in-frame clones, with some not included. The V and J calls and clone size come from that table; D and trimming were worked out from the DNA. Here the sample spans 100,000 to 120,000 clones, almost 80% being singletons. This chain uses TRBV6-2 or TRBV6-3 with TRBJ2-7; no clear D gene. Sequenced: peripheral blood. This TCR was sampled from an elderly woman with active or convalescent COVID-19. This chain's CDR3 is CASSYRDRRDEQYF. The CDR3 DNA sequence: TGTGCCAGCAGTTATCGTGACCGTCGGGACGAGCAGTACTTC.